Listed below are T cell receptor beta chains from one sample, sequenced in a study of graft-versus-host responses after intestinal transplantation. The antigens for these receptors are not known. Generated by immunoSEQ multiplex PCR, the TCRdb table keeps only in-frame clones and is missing some. Among approximately 26,000 clones listed, about 80% were seen once. Sequencing used unstimulated CD4+ T cells sorted from spleen or lymph node cells, obtained before intestinal transplant. Source of these receptors: a human donor who received an intestinal transplant. Each CDR3 is given with its conserved first and last residue. The D gene is left open where the match is weak. The size field is filled for only some rows; it gives once, few, many or a size class.

J gene	clone size	V gene	D gene	CDR3 DNA	CDR3 protein
TRBJ1-4	NA	TRBV5-1	NA	TGCGCCAGCAGCTTACTTCAGGGAAATGAAAAACTGTTTTTT	CASSLLQGNEKLFF
TRBJ2-7	few	TRBV4-2	NA	TGTGCCAGCAGCCCCCGATGTAGCGAGCAGTACTTC	CASSPRCSEQYF
TRBJ2-2	NA	TRBV6-1	TRBD2	TGTGCCAGTCAGCGGGACGGCACCGGGGAGCTGTTTTTT	CASQRDGTGELFF
TRBJ2-7	few	TRBV6-1	TRBD1	TGTGCCAGCAGTACCCGGACAGGGGGCTACGAGCAGTACTTC	CASSTRTGGYEQYF
TRBJ1-5	NA	TRBV19	NA	TGTGCCAGTAGTATAGGAAGGGGGGCAGGCCAGCCCCAGCATTTT	CASSIGRGAGQPQHF
TRBJ2-5	NA	TRBV9	TRBD1	TGTGCCAGCAGTGAGGGGGCAGGGGGCGCCCAGACCCAGTACTTC	CASSEGAGGAQTQYF
TRBJ1-1	NA	TRBV9	NA	TGTGCCAGCAGCGTAGACCCGATGGGGCTTGAAGCTTTCTTT	CASSVDPMGLEAFF
TRBJ2-5	NA	TRBV5-1	NA	TGCGCCAGCAGCTTCCCTTGGGGGCAAGAGACCCAGTACTTC	CASSFPWGQETQYF
TRBJ1-1	NA	TRBV5-1	NA	TGCGCCAGCAGCTTGGGGGGGTTACCGCAGTTAGGCACTGAAGCTTTCTTT	CASSLGGLPQLGTEAFF
TRBJ2-5	NA	TRBV12-5	NA	TGTGCTAGTGGTCCCCGACAGAAAGAGACCCAGTACTTC	CASGPRQKETQYF
TRBJ2-1	NA	TRBV11-2	NA	TGTGCCAGCAGCTTCGGAGGGGAGTTCTTC	CASSFGGEFF
TRBJ2-7	NA	TRBV4-2	TRBD1	TGTGCCAGCAGCCGGGGACAGGACTTTTCCTACGAGCAGTACTTC	CASSRGQDFSYEQYF
TRBJ1-5	NA	TRBV6-1	NA	TGTGCCAGCAGTGAATTTGGACGGGGCCCCGGGCAGCCCCAGCATTTT	CASSEFGRGPGQPQHF
TRBJ1-3	NA	TRBV6-6	NA	TGTGCCGGCGAGGGAATAACTGGAAACACCATATATTTT	CAGEGITGNTIYF
TRBJ2-1	NA	TRBV6-5	NA	TGTGCCAGCAGCGATTTGAGCCGGAATGAGCAGTTCTTC	CASSDLSRNEQFF
TRBJ1-2	once	TRBV28	TRBD1	TGTGCCAGCAGTTACCAGGGGACAGTCTATGGCTACACCTTC	CASSYQGTVYGYTF
TRBJ2-7	NA	TRBV6-6	NA	TGTGCCAGCAGTCACTCGGGATGGGGGGAGCAGTACTTC	CASSHSGWGEQYF
TRBJ1-2	NA	TRBV10-3	NA	TGTGCCATCAGTGAGTCAGCAGGGTACTATGGCTACACCTTC	CAISESAGYYGYTF
TRBJ1-2	NA	TRBV5-4	TRBD1	TGTGCCAGCAGCTCTCAGGGGGCGAACTATGGCTACACCTTC	CASSSQGANYGYTF